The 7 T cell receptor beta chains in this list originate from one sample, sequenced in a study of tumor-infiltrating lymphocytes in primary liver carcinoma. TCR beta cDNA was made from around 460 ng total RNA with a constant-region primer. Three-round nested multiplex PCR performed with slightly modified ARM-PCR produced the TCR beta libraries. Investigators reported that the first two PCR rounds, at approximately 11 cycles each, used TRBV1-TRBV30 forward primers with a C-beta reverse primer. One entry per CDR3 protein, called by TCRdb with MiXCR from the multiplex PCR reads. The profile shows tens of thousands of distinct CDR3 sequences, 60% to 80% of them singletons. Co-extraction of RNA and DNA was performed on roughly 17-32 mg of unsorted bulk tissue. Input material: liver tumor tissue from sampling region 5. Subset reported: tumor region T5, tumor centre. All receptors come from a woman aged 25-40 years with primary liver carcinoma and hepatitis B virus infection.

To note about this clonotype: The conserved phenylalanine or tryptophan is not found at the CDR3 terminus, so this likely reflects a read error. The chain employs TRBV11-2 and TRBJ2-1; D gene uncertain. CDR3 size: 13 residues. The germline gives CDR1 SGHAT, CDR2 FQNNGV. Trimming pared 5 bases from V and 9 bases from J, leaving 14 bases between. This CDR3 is CASSGYIVSEQFS. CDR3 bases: TGTGCCAGCAGCGGTTACATCGTCAGTGAGCAGTTCTCC.

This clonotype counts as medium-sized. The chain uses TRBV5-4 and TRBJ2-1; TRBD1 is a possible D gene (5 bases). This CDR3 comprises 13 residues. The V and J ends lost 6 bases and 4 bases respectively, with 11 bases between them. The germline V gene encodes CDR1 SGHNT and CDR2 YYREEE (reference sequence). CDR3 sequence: CASKVDIYNEQFF. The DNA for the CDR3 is TGTGCCAGCAAGGTGGACATTTACAATGAGCAGTTCTTC. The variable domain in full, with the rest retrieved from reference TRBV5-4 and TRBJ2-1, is ETGVTQSPTHLIKTRGQQVTLRCSSQSGHNTVSWYQQALGQGPQFIFQYYREEENGRGNFPPRFSGLQFPNYSSELNVNALELDDSALYLCASKVDIYNEQFFGPGTRLTVL.

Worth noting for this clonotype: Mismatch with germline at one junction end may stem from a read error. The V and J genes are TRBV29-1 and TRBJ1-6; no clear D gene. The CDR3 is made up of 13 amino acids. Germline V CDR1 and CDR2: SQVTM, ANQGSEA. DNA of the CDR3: TGCAGCGCCAGAGTGGACTATAATTCAACCCTTCACTTT. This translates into CSARVDYNSTLHF.

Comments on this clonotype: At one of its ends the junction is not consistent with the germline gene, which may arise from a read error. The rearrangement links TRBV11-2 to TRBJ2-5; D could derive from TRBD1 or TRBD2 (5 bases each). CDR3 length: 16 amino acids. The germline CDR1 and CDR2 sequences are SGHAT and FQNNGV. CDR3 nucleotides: TGTGCCAGCAACACAAGAACAGGAGGCGCGAAAGAGACCCAGTATTTC. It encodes CASNTRTGGAKETQYF.

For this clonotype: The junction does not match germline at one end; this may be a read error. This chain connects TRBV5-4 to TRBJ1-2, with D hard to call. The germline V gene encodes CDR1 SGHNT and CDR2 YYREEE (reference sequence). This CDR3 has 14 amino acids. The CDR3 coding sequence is TGTGCCAGCGGTTACCATGGGAACAACTATGGATACACCTTC. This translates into CASGYHGNNYGYTF.

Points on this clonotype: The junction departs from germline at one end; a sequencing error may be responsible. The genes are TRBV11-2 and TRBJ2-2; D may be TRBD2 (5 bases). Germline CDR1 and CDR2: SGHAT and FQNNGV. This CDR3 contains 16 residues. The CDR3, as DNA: TGTGTCAGCAGCCTAGCTGGGTTCGTGAACACCAGGGAGCTGTTTTTT. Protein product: CVSSLAGFVNTRELFF.

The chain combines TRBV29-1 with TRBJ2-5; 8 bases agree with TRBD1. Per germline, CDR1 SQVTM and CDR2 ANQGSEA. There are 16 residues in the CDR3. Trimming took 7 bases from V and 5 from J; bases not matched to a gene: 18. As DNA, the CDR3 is TGCAGCGCGACAGGGGAGATGGGTTCTGCGGTGGAGACCCAGTACTTC. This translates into CSATGEMGSAVETQYF.